This TCR beta chain was documented in a study of cytomegalovirus exposure and HLA in healthy donors. Findings of the study overall: In the roughly 130 validation repertoires, a later analysis found that first-cohort TCR clusters tended to co-occur.

The CDR3 extends over 15 amino acids. V lost 3 bases and J lost 8; bases outside the gene matches: 6. Germline CDR1 and CDR2: SGHDN and FVKESK. As to this clone: As yet, its antigen is unknown.

Using immunoSEQ multiplex PCR, the repertoire was profiled, and TCRdb retains in-frame clones only, with some absent. The sample includes 180,000 or so clones, more than 75% of them seen just once. Sequencing input: PBMCs. The chain recombines TRBV14 with TRBJ2-1; TRBD2 matches at 11 bases. This receptor was obtained from a man aged 25 to 45 in good health and CMV-seropositive. The CDR3 here is CASSQVAGGRDEQFF. The CDR3, as DNA: TGTGCCAGCAGCCAGGTAGCGGGAGGGCGAGATGAGCAGTTCTTC.